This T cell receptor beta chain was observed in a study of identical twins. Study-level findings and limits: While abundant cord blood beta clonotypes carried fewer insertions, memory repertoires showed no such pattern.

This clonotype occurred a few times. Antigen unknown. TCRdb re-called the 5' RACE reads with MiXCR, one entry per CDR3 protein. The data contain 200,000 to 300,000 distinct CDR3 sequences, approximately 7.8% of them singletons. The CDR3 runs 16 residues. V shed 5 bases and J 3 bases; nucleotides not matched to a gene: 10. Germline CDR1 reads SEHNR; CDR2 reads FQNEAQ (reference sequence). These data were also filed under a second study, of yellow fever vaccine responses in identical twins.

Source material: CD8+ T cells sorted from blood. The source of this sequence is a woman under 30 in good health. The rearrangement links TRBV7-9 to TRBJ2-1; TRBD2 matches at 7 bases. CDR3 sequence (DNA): TGTGCCAGCAGCGGGAGGGACTTACGAGACTACAATGAGCAGTTCTTC. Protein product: CASSGRDLRDYNEQFF.